Below are 22 T cell receptor beta chains sequenced from a single sample in a study of shared clonotypes between healthy human individuals. The repertoire was sequenced with immunoSEQ multiplex PCR; TCRdb's copy has only in-frame clones and lacks some. Here the sample spans roughly 1,000,000 clones, approximately 80% being singletons. Sequencing was done on a sample of memory CD4+ T cells from PBMCs. Subset indicated: CD45RA-negative fraction. Receptor source: a young man in good health. Some clones in this sample may be carry-over from other donors' samples.

Turning to this clone: The sample contains more than one DNA sequence encoding this CDR3. The chain uses TRBV5-5 and TRBJ1-2; D not certain. V was clipped by 4 bases and J by 4 bases, with 11 bases between them. CDR3 length equals 13 residues. Germline V gene sequence: CDR1 SGHKS, CDR2 YYEKEE (reference sequence). Here the CDR3 reads CASSPGPSYGYTF. DNA for the CDR3: TGTGCCAGCAGCCCCGGGCCATCCTATGGCTACACCTTC.

Turning to this clone: Other DNA sequences in this sample translate to the same CDR3. The V gene is TRBV5-4, the J gene TRBJ2-1; 8 nucleotides match TRBD1. The ends lost 4 bases at V and 0 bases at J; junction bases unmatched: 3. CDR1 and CDR2 (germline): SGHNT, YYREEE (reference sequence). The CDR3 covers 15 residues. CDR3 sequence (DNA): TGTGCCAGCAGCGCGACAGGGGACTCCTACAATGAGCAGTTCTTC. As protein: CASSATGDSYNEQFF.

The CDR3, as DNA: TGTGTCAGAAGCTTAAGGGGGCTAGCGGGCTTAAACACCGGGGAGCTGTTTTTT. Encoded protein: CVRSLRGLAGLNTGELFF. The chain has TRBV7-5 and TRBJ2-2; the D call of TRBD2 is as the table states it, not checked on the DNA. TRBV7-5 is a recognized pseudogene. CDR3 length: 18 amino acids.

Concerning this clone: Different DNA sequences within this sample yield the same CDR3. The chain has TRBV6-1 and TRBJ1-3, with D unresolved. This CDR3 is 13 amino acids long. V shed 4 bases and J shed 1 base, with 5 bases lying between them. The germline V gene encodes CDR1 MNHNS and CDR2 SASEGT. CDR3 residues: CASSVGSGNTIYF. In nucleotides, the CDR3 is TGTGCCAGCAGTGTGGGGTCTGGAAACACCATATATTTT.

As regards this clone: The sample contains more than one DNA sequence encoding this CDR3. The chain is built from TRBV28 and TRBJ1-1, with D perhaps matching TRBD1 (5 bases). The CDR3 is made up of 13 amino acids. CDR1 MDHEN and CDR2 SYDVKM come from the germline V gene. The V end was cut by 4 bases, the J end by 2 bases, with 8 bases between. In DNA form, the CDR3 reads TGTGCCAGCAGTTCGGGGGGAAACACTGAAGCTTTCTTT. Its protein product is CASSSGGNTEAFF. Based on the CDR3 plus reference TRBV28 and TRBJ1-1, the full variable domain is DVKVTQSSRYLVKRTGEKVFLECVQDMDHENMFWYRQDPGLGLRLIYFSYDVKMKEKGDIPEGYSVSREKKERFSLILESASTNQTSMYLCASSSGGNTEAFFGQGTRLTVV.

This chain uses TRBV7-8 with TRBJ1-1; 7 bases agree with TRBD1. Germline trimming cut 5 bases from V and 5 bases from J; bases unmatched to any gene: 8. The germline V gene has CDR1 SGHVS and CDR2 FQNEAQ. The CDR3 loop spans 14 amino acids. The CDR3 nucleotides are TGTGCCAGCAGCCCACAGGGGTCAAGGACTGAAGCTTTCTTT. It is translated as CASSPQGSRTEAFF. Full variable domain (missing parts from reference TRBV7-8 and TRBJ1-1): GAGVSQSPRYKVAKRGQDVALRCDPISGHVSLFWYQQALGQGPEFLTYFQNEAQLDKSGLPSDRFFAERPEGSVSTLKIQRTQQEDSAVYLCASSPQGSRTEAFFGQGTRLTVV.

The rearrangement uses TRBV2 and TRBJ2-4, with D possibly matching TRBD2 (5 bases). The CDR3 has 16 residues. The ends were cut back, 7 bases at V and 2 bases at J, with 18 bases in the middle. Germline V gene data show CDR1 as SNHLY and CDR2 as FYNNEI. In nucleotides, the CDR3 is TGTGCCAGCACCCTAGCCCACCCCGGGACCAAAAACATTCAGTACTTC. Protein: CASTLAHPGTKNIQYF.

The rearrangement links TRBV28 to TRBJ2-5; 11 nucleotides agree with TRBD2. Germline trimming cut 4 bases from V and 5 bases from J; bases unmatched to any gene: 3. Germline V gene data show CDR1 as MDHEN and CDR2 as SYDVKM. The CDR3 contains 14 residues. The CDR3 DNA reads TGTGCCAGCAGTTCCTCTAGCGGGAGGGAGACCCAGTACTTC. Its translation is CASSSSSGRETQYF.

V and J are TRBV5-1 and TRBJ2-3; TRBD1 matches at 7 bases. The CDR3 covers 16 residues. After removal of 2 bases from V and 0 bases from J, the junction contained 6 bases not matched to a gene. The germline gives CDR1 SGHRS, CDR2 YFSETQ. This CDR3 reads CASSLQGFPSTDTQYF. For the CDR3, the DNA is TGCGCCAGCAGCTTACAGGGGTTTCCTAGCACAGATACGCAGTATTTT. Complete variable domain (other parts from reference TRBV5-1 and TRBJ2-3): KAGVTQTPRYLIKTRGQQVTLSCSPISGHRSVSWYQQTPGQGLQFLFEYFSETQRNKGNFPGRFSGRQFSNSRSEMNVSTLELGDSALYLCASSLQGFPSTDTQYFGPGTRLTVL.

The chain joins TRBV7-2 to TRBJ2-3; weak D call: TRBD2 (6 bases). Germline values: CDR1 SGHTA, CDR2 FQGNSA. The CDR3 runs 14 residues. V was trimmed by 5 bases and J by 6 bases, leaving 15 bases between them. The CDR3 coding sequence is TGTGCCAGCAGCCGGGGAGGCCTTACGGATACGCAGTATTTT. Its protein is CASSRGGLTDTQYF.

With respect to this clone: Other DNA variants within this sample encode the same CDR3. The V call is TRBV28, the J call TRBJ2-1; 7 bases line up with TRBD2. The CDR3 extends over 18 amino acids. Trimming at V came to 6 bases and at J to 5 bases, leaving 19 bases not matched to a gene. Germline assignment: CDR1 MDHEN and CDR2 SYDVKM. CDR3 amino acids: CASSLRLPLAAVNNEQFF. The CDR3 region has the DNA TGTGCCAGCAGCTTGCGCTTACCTCTAGCGGCGGTAAACAATGAGCAGTTCTTC.

There are a few counts of this clone. The V and J genes are TRBV2 and TRBJ1-1; D possibly corresponds to TRBD1 (6 bases). The germline V gene has CDR1 SNHLY and CDR2 FYNNEI. This CDR3 contains 14 residues. V lost 5 bases, J lost 5 bases, and 15 bases lay in between. The chain's CDR3 is CASSSGGRMTEAFF. The CDR3 coding sequence is TGTGCCAGCAGTTCGGGGGGGCGCATGACTGAAGCTTTCTTT.

The chain combines TRBV27 with TRBJ2-7; 9 bases are shared with TRBD1. There are 15 residues in the CDR3. CDR1 is MNHEY, CDR2 SMNVEV, per germline (reference sequence). J gave up 7 bases and V 4 bases, and 11 bases lay outside the gene matches. CDR3 coding DNA: TGTGCCAGCAGTTCCACCGGGACAGGGTTCCGGGAGCAGTACTTC. Its protein product is CASSSTGTGFREQYF.

Note on this clone: Just one base apart from a much larger clone, this may be a read error. Different DNA sequences within this sample yield the same CDR3. The chain recombines TRBV6-5 with TRBJ1-5; 9 bases match TRBD1. After removal of 6 bases from V and 0 bases from J, the junction contained 0 bases not matched to a gene. CDR3 size: 14 residues. From germline, CDR1 is MNHEY and CDR2 SVGAGI. CDR3 sequence reads: CASRGQGSNQPQHF. The CDR3 DNA is TGTGCCAGCAGGGGACAGGGTAGCAATCAGCCCCAGCATTTT.

Points on this clone: Other DNA sequences within the sample encode an identical CDR3. The chain has TRBV4-3 and TRBJ2-7, with D tentatively TRBD2 (5 bases). The germline gives CDR1 LGHNA, CDR2 YSLEER. This CDR3 spans 14 amino acids. V lost 2 bases to trimming and J lost 3 bases, with 11 bases between them. CDR3 sequence reads: CASSQRTGDYEQYF. DNA of the CDR3: TGCGCCAGCAGCCAAAGGACTGGGGACTACGAGCAGTACTTC.

The chain has TRBV6-6 and TRBJ2-1, with 11 bases matching TRBD2. This CDR3 spans 14 amino acids. V lost 7 bases, J lost 9 bases, and 8 bases stayed unmatched. CDR1 and CDR2 from the germline V gene are MNHNY and SVGAGI (reference sequence). The CDR3 is CASNSGRANGEQFF. The DNA of the CDR3 is TGTGCCAGCAATAGCGGGAGGGCCAACGGTGAGCAGTTCTTC.

To note about this clone: This clone may be a read error of a much larger clone one base away. The chain employs TRBV5-6 and TRBJ1-2; 10 positions agree with TRBD1. With V trimmed by 4 bases and J by 4 bases, 10 bases remained unmatched. The CDR3 loop spans 16 amino acids. Germline-derived CDR1 and CDR2 are SGHDT and YYEEEE. The CDR3 sequence is CASSPWGTGDSYGYTF. In DNA, the CDR3 is TGTGCCAGCAGCCCATGGGGGACAGGGGATTCCTATGGCTACACCTTC.

This clone showed up many times. Other DNA sequences in this sample translate to the same CDR3. The chain uses TRBV29-1 and TRBJ1-1; D gene ambiguous. The germline V gene has CDR1 SQVTM and CDR2 ANQGSEA. Trimming took off 7 bases at V and 0 bases at J, with 3 bases between the two ends. The CDR3 is 10 amino acids. This chain's CDR3 is CSGLNTEAFF. The DNA of the CDR3 is TGCAGCGGGTTGAACACTGAAGCTTTCTTT.

The chain combines TRBV30 with TRBJ1-1; perhaps TRBD1 as D (5 bases). V shed 3 bases and J shed 10 bases, with 18 bases lying between them. The CDR3 is 13 amino acids. Germline CDR1 GTSNPN, CDR2 SVGIG (reference sequence). The CDR3 reads CAWSPGRGTSAFF. The CDR3 nucleotides are TGTGCCTGGAGCCCTGGGAGGGGTACGTCAGCTTTCTTT. Based on the CDR3 plus reference TRBV30 and TRBJ1-1, the full variable domain is SQTIHQWPATLVQPVGSPLSLECTVEGTSNPNLYWYRQAAGRGLQLLFYSVGIGQISSEVPQNLSASRPQDRQFILSSKKLLLSDSGFYLCAWSPGRGTSAFFGQGTRLTVV.

With respect to this clone: This specimen includes other DNA sequences encoding the same CDR3. This chain joins TRBV6-1 and TRBJ1-1; no clear D. Trimming pared 5 bases from V and 5 bases from J, leaving 12 bases between. Germline V gives CDR1 MNHNS, CDR2 SASEGT. The CDR3 loop spans 13 amino acids. The CDR3 spells CASSSRGGTEAFF. The DNA for the CDR3 is TGTGCCAGCAGTTCGCGCGGAGGGACTGAAGCTTTCTTT.

The V gene is TRBV28, the J gene TRBJ2-3; the D gene is possibly TRBD1 (5 bases). Trimming cost V 3 bases and J 14 bases, with 18 bases left between them. The CDR3 runs 13 residues. The germline V gene encodes CDR1 MDHEN and CDR2 SYDVKM. The CDR3 DNA sequence: TGTGCCAGCAGTTTTACCTCCCGGGCTCAGGGGTATTTT. It is translated as CASSFTSRAQGYF.

The rearrangement joins TRBV5-1 to TRBJ2-1, with TRBD2 matching 14 bases. From germline, CDR1 is SGHRS and CDR2 YFSETQ. V was pared by 2 bases and J by 9 bases, with 4 bases of the junction left unmatched. This CDR3 contains 15 residues. The CDR3 DNA follows: TGCGCCAGCAGCTTCGTGGGACTAGCGGGAGTTGAGCAGTTCTTC. It specifies CASSFVGLAGVEQFF.